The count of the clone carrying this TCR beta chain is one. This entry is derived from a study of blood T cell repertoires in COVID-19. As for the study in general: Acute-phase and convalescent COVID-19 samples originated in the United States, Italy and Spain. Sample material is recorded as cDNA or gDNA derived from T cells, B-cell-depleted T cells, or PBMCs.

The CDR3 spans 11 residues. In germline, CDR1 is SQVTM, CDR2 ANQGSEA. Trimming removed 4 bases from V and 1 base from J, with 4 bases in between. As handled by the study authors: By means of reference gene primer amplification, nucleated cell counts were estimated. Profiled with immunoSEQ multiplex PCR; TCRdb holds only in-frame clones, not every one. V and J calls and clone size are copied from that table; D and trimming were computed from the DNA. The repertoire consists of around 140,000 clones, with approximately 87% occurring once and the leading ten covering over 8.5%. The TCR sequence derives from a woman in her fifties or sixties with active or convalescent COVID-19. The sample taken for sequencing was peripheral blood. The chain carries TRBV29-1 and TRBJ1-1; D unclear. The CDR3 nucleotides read TGCAGCGTTGGCGAGAACACTGAAGCTTTCTTT. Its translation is CSVGENTEAFF.